The 26 T cell receptor beta chains reported below all come from one sample, sequenced in a study of T-cell reconstitution after alpha-beta-depleted transplantation in children. Unique molecular identifiers tagged the TCRbeta library. TCRdb processed the PCR reads anew with MiXCR; each CDR3 protein has one entry. Of around 500,000 distinct CDR3 sequences in the sample, around an eighth are singletons; the top ten hold around 5.8%. Sequencing was performed on PBMCs from the stem cell graft donor, taken from the stem cell graft. These receptors originate from a human donor who donated a stem cell graft to a child with combined immunodeficiency.

At least ten counts were recorded for this clonotype. The J gene is TRBJ1-1, the V gene TRBV12-3 or TRBV12-4; D gene uncertain. Trimming took 3 bases from V and 2 from J, leaving 10 bases between them. The CDR3 contains 14 residues. For the CDR3, the DNA is TGTGCCAGCAGTTTCGAAGGACGAAACACTGAAGCTTTCTTT. It is translated as CASSFEGRNTEAFF.

In its sample, this clonotype was seen a few times. The chain links TRBV5-1 to TRBJ2-1; D uncertain. The CDR3 extends over 16 amino acids. Germline V CDR1 and CDR2: SGHRS, YFSETQ. Between the trimmed V and J ends, which lost 1 base and 3 bases, there was a span of 14 bases. The CDR3 here is CASSLNSQYSYNEQFF. CDR3 nucleotides: TGCGCCAGCAGCTTGAATAGTCAGTATAGCTACAATGAGCAGTTCTTC. Combining the CDR3 with reference TRBV5-1 and TRBJ2-1 gives the whole variable domain KAGVTQTPRYLIKTRGQQVTLSCSPISGHRSVSWYQQTPGQGLQFLFEYFSETQRNKGNFPGRFSGRQFSNSRSEMNVSTLELGDSALYLCASSLNSQYSYNEQFFGPGTRLTVL.

This clonotype was observed many times. V is TRBV7-9 and J is TRBJ1-4; D possibly corresponds to TRBD1 (5 bases). Trimming removed 0 bases from V and 5 bases from J, with 7 bases in between. Germline CDR1 SEHNR, CDR2 FQNEAQ (reference sequence). CDR3 size: 14 residues. CDR3 in DNA: TGTGCCAGCAGCTTAGCCAGGGAAAATGAAAAACTGTTTTTT. This codes for CASSLARENEKLFF.

This clonotype was seen ten or more times. In DNA form, the CDR3 reads TGTGCCAGCAGCTTAGAGGGACTACAAGAGACCCAGTACTTC. Translated, it gives CASSLEGLQETQYF. The chain has TRBV5-6 and TRBJ2-5, with 7 positions matching TRBD2. Looked up from germline, CDR1 is SGHDT and CDR2 is YYEEEE. J was trimmed by 2 bases and V by 2 bases; bases with no gene match: 3. The CDR3 totals 14 residues.

This clonotype was picked up one time. V gene TRBV20-1 combines with J gene TRBJ2-1; 10 bases align to TRBD2. CDR1 and CDR2 from the germline V gene are DFQATT and SNEGSKA (reference sequence). The junction had 12 bases not matched to a gene; V was cut back by 6 bases and J by 10 bases. There are 14 residues in the CDR3. Here the CDR3 reads CSARSLAGIGEQFF. CDR3 DNA sequence: TGCAGTGCCCGTTCACTAGCGGGAATAGGGGAGCAGTTCTTC.

This clonotype was seen only a few times. The chain couples TRBV5-6 to TRBJ2-5; 7 positions match TRBD1. Looked up from germline, CDR1 is SGHDT and CDR2 is YYEEEE. This CDR3 has 14 amino acids. The junction had 11 bases not matched to a gene; V was cut back by 3 bases and J by 9 bases. Here the CDR3 reads CASSSAGQEKPQYF. CDR3 nucleotide sequence: TGTGCCAGCAGCTCCGCTGGACAGGAAAAACCCCAGTACTTC.

This clonotype has at least ten counts. The chain employs TRBV5-1 and TRBJ1-1, with no clear D. The germline V gene encodes CDR1 SGHRS and CDR2 YFSETQ. Trimming shortened V by 4 bases and J by 0 bases, and 13 bases separated the two germline ends. This CDR3 spans 15 amino acids. As DNA, the CDR3 is TGCGCCAGCAGCATCGACGGGGTCATGAACACTGAAGCTTTCTTT. It translates to CASSIDGVMNTEAFF. The whole variable domain, filled in from reference TRBV5-1 and TRBJ1-1, reads KAGVTQTPRYLIKTRGQQVTLSCSPISGHRSVSWYQQTPGQGLQFLFEYFSETQRNKGNFPGRFSGRQFSNSRSEMNVSTLELGDSALYLCASSIDGVMNTEAFFGQGTRLTVV.

The chain employs TRBV5-1 and TRBJ1-1, with D unresolved. V dropped 3 bases and J dropped 3 bases, with 9 bases sitting between them. This CDR3 spans 13 amino acids. Germline V gives CDR1 SGHRS, CDR2 YFSETQ. CDR3 in amino acids: CASSSRVYTEAFF. DNA of the CDR3: TGCGCCAGCAGCTCCCGGGTCTACACTGAAGCTTTCTTT.

In its sample, this clonotype was seen many times. The J gene is TRBJ2-3, the V gene TRBV5-1; D is possibly TRBD1 (5 bases). The CDR3 covers 12 residues. Trimming took off 3 bases at V and 5 bases at J, with 7 bases between the two ends. Germline V gene lookup returns CDR1 SGHRS and CDR2 YFSETQ. This CDR3 is CASSSQGDTQYF. Here the CDR3 DNA reads TGCGCCAGCAGCTCCCAGGGAGATACGCAGTATTTT.

This clonotype was seen many times. The chain is built from TRBV6-5 and TRBJ2-1, with 12 positions matching TRBD2. The germline gives CDR1 MNHEY, CDR2 SVGAGI. V lost 6 bases to trimming and J lost 5 bases; unmatched junction nucleotides: 2. The CDR3 has 14 residues. CDR3 DNA sequence: TGTGCCAGCAGCAGACTAGCGGGGGACAATGAGCAGTTCTTC. Amino acids: CASSRLAGDNEQFF.

The table lists this clonotype with a few counts. The chain uses TRBV28 and TRBJ2-7, with TRBD2 matching 7 bases. This CDR3 is built from 15 residues. Germline CDR1 and CDR2: MDHEN and SYDVKM. With V trimmed by 8 bases and J by 0 bases, 10 bases remained unmatched. The CDR3 DNA is TGTGCCAGCCAAGACCCTAGGACTAGCTCCTACGAGCAGTACTTC. Encoded protein: CASQDPRTSSYEQYF.

On this clonotype itself: One junction end disagrees with the germline gene, perhaps due to a read error. The chain carries TRBV9 and TRBJ2-5, with TRBD1 matching over 9 bases. The V gene's germline CDR1 is SGDLS and CDR2 YYNGEE. This CDR3 has 17 residues. CDR3 sequence: CATSDRTGVGYQETQYF. CDR3 DNA sequence: TGTGCCACCAGCGACCGGACAGGGGTCGGGTACCAAGAGACCCAGTACTTC.

This clonotype occurred many times. This sequence joins TRBV20-1 and TRBJ2-3; TRBD1 matches 8 bases. Losses at the gene ends were 8 bases for V and 1 base for J; bases not matched to a gene: 5. There are 13 residues in the CDR3. Germline V gene lookup returns CDR1 DFQATT and CDR2 SNEGSKA (reference sequence). This CDR3 is CSRTGLGTDTQYF. CDR3 in DNA: TGCAGTCGGACAGGGTTAGGCACAGATACGCAGTATTTT.

This clonotype occurred a few times. CDR3: CSAYRAGWTQYF. The CDR3 DNA is TGCAGTGCGTACCGAGCCGGGTGGACCCAGTACTTC. The rearrangement joins TRBV20-1 to TRBJ2-5; D gene unclear. The V end was cut by 6 bases, the J end by 7 bases, with 15 bases between. The CDR3 length is 12 residues. Germline V gives CDR1 DFQATT, CDR2 SNEGSKA (reference sequence).

This clonotype was seen ten or more times. This rearrangement joins TRBV5-6 to TRBJ2-4; no definite D call. This CDR3 has 15 amino acids. V shed 0 bases and J shed 0 bases, with 7 bases lying between them. Germline CDR1 and CDR2: SGHDT and YYEEEE. CDR3 nucleotide sequence: TGTGCCAGCAGCTTGGCCGCGTCAGCCAAAAACATTCAGTACTTC. It encodes CASSLAASAKNIQYF. Together with reference TRBV5-6 and TRBJ2-4, the CDR3 gives the full variable domain: DAGVTQSPTHLIKTRGQQVTLRCSPKSGHDTVSWYQQALGQGPQFIFQYYEEEERQRGNFPDRFSGHQFPNYSSELNVNALLLGDSALYLCASSLAASAKNIQYFGAGTRLSVL.

The chain links TRBV6-5 to TRBJ1-1; 11 nucleotides align to TRBD1. The CDR3 is made up of 17 amino acids. The germline gives CDR1 MNHEY, CDR2 SVGAGI. V lost 1 base to trimming and J lost 4 bases; unmatched junction nucleotides: 8. This CDR3 is CASSYYRGTGGSTEAFF. The CDR3 bases are TGTGCCAGCAGTTACTACAGAGGGACAGGGGGGAGCACTGAAGCTTTCTTT.

This clonotype was counted only a few times. The chain links TRBV6-1 to TRBJ1-3; a weak D match, TRBD1 (5 bases). The CDR3 sequence is 14 residues long. The ends were cut back, 5 bases at V and 4 bases at J, with 12 bases in the middle. Germline-derived CDR1 and CDR2 are MNHNS and SASEGT. The CDR3 reads CASSIYGAGNTIYF. CDR3 coding DNA: TGTGCCAGCAGTATTTATGGGGCAGGAAACACCATATATTTT.

The CDR3 here is CSASDRSSYNEQFF. The CDR3 DNA sequence: TGCAGTGCTTCGGACAGATCCTCCTACAATGAGCAGTTCTTC. The chain uses TRBV20-1 and TRBJ2-1, with D maybe TRBD1 (6 bases). The CDR3 length is 14 residues. CDR1 and CDR2 from the germline V gene are DFQATT and SNEGSKA (reference sequence). Trimming removed 5 bases at V and 0 bases at J, with 11 bases between.

The rearrangement links TRBV7-9 to TRBJ2-5; unclear D gene. The CDR3 loop spans 15 amino acids. CDR1 is SEHNR, CDR2 FQNEAQ, per germline (reference sequence). The V and J ends lost 3 bases and 0 bases respectively, with 11 bases between them. The CDR3 region has the DNA TGTGCCAGCAGCTTGGGTGACCTGTACCAAGAGACCCAGTACTTC. Residues: CASSLGDLYQETQYF.

V gene TRBV10-3 combines with J gene TRBJ2-2; no clear D gene. The V gene lost 6 bases and the J gene lost 2 bases, with 19 bases spanning the gap. Germline assignment: CDR1 ENHRY and CDR2 SYGVKD. This CDR3 contains 17 residues. The CDR3 DNA reads TGTGCCATCAGCGACCCTGAACCGAAACTCAACACCGGGGAGCTGTTTTTT. Translated: CAISDPEPKLNTGELFF.

This clonotype has at least ten counts. The chain employs TRBV20-1 and TRBJ2-1; TRBD2 agrees at 7 bases. The V segment lost 3 bases and the J segment 10 bases; nucleotides outside the gene matches: 3. CDR1 is DFQATT, CDR2 SNEGSKA, per germline (reference sequence). The CDR3 consists of 11 residues. The CDR3 reads CSARAGREQFF. DNA of the CDR3: TGCAGTGCTAGGGCCGGGAGGGAGCAGTTCTTC.

This clonotype appeared a few times. The chain has TRBV7-9 and TRBJ2-1; 8 positions match TRBD2. With 5 bases clipped from V and 0 bases from J, the junction kept 6 bases outside the gene matches. Looked up from germline, CDR1 is SEHNR and CDR2 is FQNEAQ (reference sequence). The CDR3 runs 16 residues. CDR3 region: CASSPDSGNSYNEQFF. In DNA form, the CDR3 reads TGTGCCAGCAGCCCCGATAGCGGGAACTCCTACAATGAGCAGTTCTTC.

This clonotype appeared many times. The chain links TRBV5-5 to TRBJ2-7, with D uncertain. Per the germline V gene, CDR1 is SGHKS and CDR2 is YYEKEE (reference sequence). Deletions cut 0 bases from V and 3 bases from J, with 10 bases between. The CDR3 has 14 residues. The CDR3 is CASSLAQTNYEQYF. The CDR3 DNA is TGTGCCAGCAGCTTGGCCCAGACAAACTACGAGCAGTACTTC.

In its sample, this clonotype was seen a few times. V and J are TRBV10-3 and TRBJ2-2, with a weak D call TRBD1 (6 bases). The CDR3 runs to 13 residues. Germline CDR1 is ENHRY and CDR2 is SYGVKD. V lost 10 bases, J lost 6 bases, and 15 bases lay in between. The CDR3 DNA reads TGTGCCAGCACGGTCACAGGGCCCGGGGAGCTGTTTTTT. This encodes CASTVTGPGELFF.

This clonotype was counted only a few times. The CDR3 here is CASSSLRGMRNAYGYTF. CDR3 nucleotides: TGTGCCAGCAGCTCCCTTCGCGGGATGAGGAATGCCTATGGCTACACCTTC. The chain employs TRBV11-2 and TRBJ1-2; no reliable D call. The V gene's germline CDR1 is SGHAT and CDR2 FQNNGV. The CDR3 runs 17 residues. The V end was cut by 4 bases, the J end by 4 bases, with 22 bases between.

This clonotype was seen a handful of times. The chain joins TRBV7-2 to TRBJ2-2, with D uncertain. Per the germline V gene, CDR1 is SGHTA and CDR2 is FQGNSA. The CDR3 length is 12 residues. V gave up 3 bases and J gave up 7 bases, with 6 bases separating them. CDR3 region: CASSLSVGELFF. The CDR3 DNA reads as TGTGCCAGCAGCTTGTCGGTCGGGGAGCTGTTTTTT.